The 13 T cell receptor beta chains given below trace back to one sample, sequenced in a study of cytomegalovirus exposure and HLA in healthy donors. The PCR made use of 60 Vbeta and 13 Jbeta primers. The repertoire was sequenced with immunoSEQ multiplex PCR; TCRdb's copy has only in-frame clones and lacks some. The repertoire holds more than 200,000 clones, 70% to 90% seen once, with 1% to 1.5% in the top ten. Sequenced: PBMCs. These receptors were collected from a human donor in good health.

This clone occurred a few times. The rearrangement joins TRBV5-1 to TRBJ1-2, with TRBD1 as a possible D gene (6 bases). V lost 1 base to trimming and J lost 2 bases, with 18 bases between them. CDR1 is SGHRS, CDR2 YFSETQ, per germline. The CDR3 loop spans 17 amino acids. The DNA for the CDR3 is TGCGCCAGCAGCTTGCAAGGAACGGGGGGCCCCAACTATGGCTACACCTTC. This gives the protein CASSLQGTGGPNYGYTF.

CDR3 bases: TGTGCCAGCAGCTTAGAGTACGAGGGAGACGAGCAGTACTTC. As protein: CASSLEYEGDEQYF. The chain employs TRBV7-9 and TRBJ2-7; D may be TRBD2 (5 bases). The CDR3 spans 14 residues. Germline-derived CDR1 and CDR2 are SEHNR and FQNEAQ (reference sequence). The ends were cut back, 1 base at V and 5 bases at J, with 12 bases in the middle. The complete variable domain, with remaining parts taken from reference TRBV7-9 and TRBJ2-7, reads DTGVSQNPRHKITKRGQNVTFRCDPISEHNRLYWYRQTLGQGPEFLTYFQNEAQLEKSRLLSDRFSAERPKGSFSTLEIQRTEQGDSAMYLCASSLEYEGDEQYFGPGTRLTVT.

This chain joins TRBV25-1 and TRBJ2-1; D is ambiguous. Germline-derived CDR1 and CDR2 are MGHDK and SYGVNS. The CDR3 sequence is 14 residues long. V was clipped by 4 bases and J by 3 bases, with 10 bases between them. The CDR3 bases are TGTGCCAGCAGTGTGCCAGGCCACTACAATGAGCAGTTCTTC. Translation gives CASSVPGHYNEQFF.

The V call is TRBV2, the J call TRBJ1-4, with D possibly TRBD1 on 5 matching bases. The germline V gene encodes CDR1 SNHLY and CDR2 FYNNEI. The CDR3 spans 15 residues. V shed 1 base and J shed 7 bases, with 13 bases lying between them. CDR3 sequence (DNA): TGTGCCAGCAGTGAAGAGGGCAGGGCTTCTGAAAAACTGTTTTTT. This sequence encodes CASSEEGRASEKLFF.

J is TRBJ1-1 and V is TRBV29-1; TRBD1 matches 10 bases. This CDR3 is built from 14 residues. Germline-derived CDR1 and CDR2 are SQVTM and ANQGSEA. V shed 6 bases and J 3 bases; nucleotides not matched to a gene: 7. The CDR3 DNA follows: TGCAGCGTGGTGACAGGGGGCATGGACACTGAAGCTTTCTTT. It codes for CSVVTGGMDTEAFF.

This clone has only one observation. The genes are TRBV7-3 and TRBJ2-7; the match to TRBD1 covers 10 bases. Germline-derived CDR1 and CDR2 are SGHTA and FQGTGA. V was pared by 2 bases and J by 5 bases, with 6 bases of the junction left unmatched. The CDR3 is 15 amino acids. The CDR3 DNA follows: TGTGCCAGCAGCTTAGACGGGACAGGGGCCCACGAGCAGTACTTC. As protein: CASSLDGTGAHEQYF. Drawing the rest from reference TRBV7-3 and TRBJ2-7, the complete variable domain is GAGVSQTPSNKVTEKGKYVELRCDPISGHTALYWYRQSLGQGPEFLIYFQGTGAADDSGLPNDRFFAVRPEGSVSTLKIQRTERGDSAVYLCASSLDGTGAHEQYFGPGTRLTVT.

The chain combines TRBV28 with TRBJ2-5, with 7 bases matching TRBD2. This CDR3 region has 15 residues. J was trimmed by 2 bases and V by 3 bases; bases with no gene match: 6. Per the germline V gene, CDR1 is MDHEN and CDR2 is SYDVKM. The CDR3 region is CASSLGGVEQETQYF. The CDR3 region has the DNA TGTGCCAGCAGTTTGGGGGGGGTAGAGCAAGAGACCCAGTACTTC.

This clone appeared a single time. The rearrangement links TRBV21-1 to TRBJ2-7; the table calls TRBD2, which could not be checked here. TRBV21-1 is a pseudogene segment. The CDR3 covers 14 residues. Here the CDR3 DNA reads TGTGCCAGCACCACTAGCTCTTGGTCCTACGAGCAGTACTTC. The encoded protein is CASTTSSWSYEQYF.

The V gene is TRBV11-2, the J gene TRBJ2-5; the D gene is possibly TRBD1 (6 bases). The CDR3 contains 14 residues. V shed 2 bases and J shed 4 bases, with 11 bases lying between them. Germline V CDR1 and CDR2: SGHAT, FQNNGV. This chain's CDR3 is CASSLTGFAETQYF. The DNA of the CDR3 is TGTGCCAGCAGCTTAACAGGGTTTGCAGAGACCCAGTACTTC.

This chain links TRBV6-5 with TRBJ2-1, with 9 bases fitting TRBD1. The ends lost 1 base at V and 8 bases at J; junction bases unmatched: 6. The germline V gene encodes CDR1 MNHEY and CDR2 SVGAGI. This CDR3 spans 15 amino acids. CDR3 bases: TGTGCCAGCAGTTACTTGGGGACAGGGTTCCATGAGCAGTTCTTC. Its translation: CASSYLGTGFHEQFF.

In the case of this clone: A junction end diverges from the germline sequence, so it may reflect a read error. V usage is TRBV2 and J usage is TRBJ2-7; 9 bases are a match to TRBD1. The CDR3 runs 13 residues. In germline, CDR1 is SNHLY, CDR2 FYNNEI. Here the CDR3 reads CASSRTGDYGQYF. The CDR3 DNA is TGTGCCAGCAGTAGGACAGGGGACTACGGGCAGTACTTC.

This sequence joins TRBV2 and TRBJ1-5, with no clear D. This CDR3 spans 15 amino acids. Trimming left V 3 bases short and J 1 base short, with 10 bases between. Germline lookup yields CDR1 SNHLY and CDR2 FYNNEI. The CDR3 here is CASSEAPGSNQPQHF. CDR3 bases: TGTGCCAGCAGTGAGGCCCCCGGGAGCAATCAGCCCCAGCATTTT.

The chain employs TRBV27 and TRBJ1-5; TRBD1 matches 7 bases. V shed 3 bases and J 2 bases; nucleotides not matched to a gene: 13. The germline V gene encodes CDR1 MNHEY and CDR2 SMNVEV (reference sequence). The CDR3 spans 18 residues. The CDR3, as DNA: TGTGCCAGCAGTTTTCGGGCAGGGGGTACCGTCGGCAATCAGCCCCAGCATTTT. Its protein is CASSFRAGGTVGNQPQHF.